This T cell receptor beta chain was captured in a study of cytomegalovirus exposure and HLA in healthy donors. General study points: Relative to equally common others, HLA-associated TCR beta chains showed greater clonal expansion in a later analysis. Information on immune exposure was restricted to one variable (CMV serostatus).

PCR primers comprised 60 Vbeta and 13 Jbeta primers. TCRdb keeps only in-frame clones here, not all; method: immunoSEQ multiplex PCR. The sample has about 200,000 clones, about four fifths seen once. Remarks on this clone: The antigen remains unidentified.

The CDR3 loop spans 12 amino acids. Trimming removed 4 bases at V and 11 bases at J, with 14 bases between. CDR1 is SNHLY and CDR2 is FYNNEI in the germline V gene. The rearrangement links TRBV2 to TRBJ2-5, with a tentative D call TRBD1 (5 bases). Sequences were obtained from PBMCs. This clonotype was sampled from a boy aged 2 to 10 in good health and CMV-seronegative. In nucleotides, the CDR3 is TGTGCCAGCAGTGTGGGCAGGGAAAAGCAGTACTTC. This sequence encodes CASSVGREKQYF.